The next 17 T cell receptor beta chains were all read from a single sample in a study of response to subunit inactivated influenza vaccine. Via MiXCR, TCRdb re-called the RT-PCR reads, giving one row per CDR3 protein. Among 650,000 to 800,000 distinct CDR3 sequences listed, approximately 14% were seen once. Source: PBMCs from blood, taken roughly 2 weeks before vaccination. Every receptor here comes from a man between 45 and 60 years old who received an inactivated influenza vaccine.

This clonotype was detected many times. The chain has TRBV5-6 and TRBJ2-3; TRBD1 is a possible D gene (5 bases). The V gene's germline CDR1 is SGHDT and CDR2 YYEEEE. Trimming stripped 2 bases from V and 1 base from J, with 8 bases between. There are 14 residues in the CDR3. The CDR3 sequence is CASSLKQGTDTQYF. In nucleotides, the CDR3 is TGTGCCAGCAGCTTAAAACAGGGCACAGATACGCAGTATTTT.

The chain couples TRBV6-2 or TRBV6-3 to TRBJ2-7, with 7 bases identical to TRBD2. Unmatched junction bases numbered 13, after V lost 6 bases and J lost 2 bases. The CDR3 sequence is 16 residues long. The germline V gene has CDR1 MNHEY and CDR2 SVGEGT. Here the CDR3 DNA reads TGTGCCAGCAGAGAAGGGGAGGCTAGCGGAGCCTACGAGCAGTACTTC. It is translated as CASREGEASGAYEQYF.

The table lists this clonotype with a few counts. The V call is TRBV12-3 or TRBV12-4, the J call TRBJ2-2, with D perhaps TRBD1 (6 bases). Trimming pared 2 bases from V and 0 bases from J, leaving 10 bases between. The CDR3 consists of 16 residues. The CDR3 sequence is CASSLRTVANTGELFF. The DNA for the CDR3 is TGTGCCAGCAGTTTAAGGACAGTGGCGAACACCGGGGAGCTGTTTTTT.

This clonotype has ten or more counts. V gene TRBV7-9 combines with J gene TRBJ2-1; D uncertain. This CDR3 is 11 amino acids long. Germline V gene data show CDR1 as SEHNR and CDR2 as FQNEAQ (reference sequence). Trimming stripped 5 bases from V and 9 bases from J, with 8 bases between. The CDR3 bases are TGTGCCAGCAGCCTAAGAGGTGAGCAGTTCTTC. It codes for CASSLRGEQFF. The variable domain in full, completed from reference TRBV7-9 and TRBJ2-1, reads DTGVSQNPRHKITKRGQNVTFRCDPISEHNRLYWYRQTLGQGPEFLTYFQNEAQLEKSRLLSDRFSAERPKGSFSTLEIQRTEQGDSAMYLCASSLRGEQFFGPGTRLTVL.

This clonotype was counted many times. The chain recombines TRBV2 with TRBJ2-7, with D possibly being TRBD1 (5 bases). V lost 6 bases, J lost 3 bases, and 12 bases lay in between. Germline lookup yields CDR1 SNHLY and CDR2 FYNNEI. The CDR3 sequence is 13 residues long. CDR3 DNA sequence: TGTGCCAGCAGGGGAAGACAGTTCTACGAGCAGTACTTC. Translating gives CASRGRQFYEQYF.

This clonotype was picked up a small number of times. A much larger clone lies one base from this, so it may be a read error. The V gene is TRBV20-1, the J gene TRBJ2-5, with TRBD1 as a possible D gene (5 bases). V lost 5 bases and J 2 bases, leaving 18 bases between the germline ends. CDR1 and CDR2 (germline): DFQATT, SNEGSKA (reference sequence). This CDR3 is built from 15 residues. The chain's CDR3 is CSASIMKTVQETQYF. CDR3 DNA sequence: TGCAGTGCTTCCATCATGAAGACAGTGCAAGAGACCCAGTACTTC.

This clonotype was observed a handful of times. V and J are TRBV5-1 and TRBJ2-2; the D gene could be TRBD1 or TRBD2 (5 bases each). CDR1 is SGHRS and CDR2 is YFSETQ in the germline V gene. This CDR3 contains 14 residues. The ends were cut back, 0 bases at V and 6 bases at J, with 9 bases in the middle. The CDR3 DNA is TGCGCCAGCAGCTTGGGAGGGGATTCCGGGGAGCTGTTTTTT. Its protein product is CASSLGGDSGELFF.

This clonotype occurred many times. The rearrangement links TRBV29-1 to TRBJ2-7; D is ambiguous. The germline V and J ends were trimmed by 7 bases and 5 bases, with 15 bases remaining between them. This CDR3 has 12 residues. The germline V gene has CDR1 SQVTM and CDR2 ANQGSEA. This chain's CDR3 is CSAYFTVHEQYF. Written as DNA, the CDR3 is TGCAGCGCCTACTTTACTGTCCACGAGCAGTACTTC.

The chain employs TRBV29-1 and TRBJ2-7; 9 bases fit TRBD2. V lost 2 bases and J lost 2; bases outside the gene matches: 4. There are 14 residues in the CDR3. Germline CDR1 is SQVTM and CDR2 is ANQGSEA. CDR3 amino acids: CSVELASGAYEQYF. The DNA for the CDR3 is TGCAGCGTTGAATTGGCTAGCGGGGCCTACGAGCAGTACTTC.

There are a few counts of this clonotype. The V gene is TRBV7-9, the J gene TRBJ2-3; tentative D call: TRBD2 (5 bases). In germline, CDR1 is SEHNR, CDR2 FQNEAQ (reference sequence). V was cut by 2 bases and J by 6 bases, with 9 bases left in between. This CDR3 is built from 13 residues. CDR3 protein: CASSLYRDDTQYF. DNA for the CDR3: TGTGCCAGCAGCTTATATCGGGATGATACGCAGTATTTT.

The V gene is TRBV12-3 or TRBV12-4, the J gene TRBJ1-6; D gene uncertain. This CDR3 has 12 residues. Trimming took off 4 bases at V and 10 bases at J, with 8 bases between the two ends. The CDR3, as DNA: TGTGCCAGCAGTTATCAAGACTCACCCCTCCACTTT. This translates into CASSYQDSPLHF.

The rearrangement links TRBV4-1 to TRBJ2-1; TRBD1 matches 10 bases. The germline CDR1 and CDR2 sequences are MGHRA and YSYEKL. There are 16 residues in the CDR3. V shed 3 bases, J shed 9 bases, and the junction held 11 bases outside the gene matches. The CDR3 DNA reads TGCGCCAGCAGCCAGACCCCGGGACAGGGGAAGATTGAGCAGTTCTTC. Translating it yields CASSQTPGQGKIEQFF.

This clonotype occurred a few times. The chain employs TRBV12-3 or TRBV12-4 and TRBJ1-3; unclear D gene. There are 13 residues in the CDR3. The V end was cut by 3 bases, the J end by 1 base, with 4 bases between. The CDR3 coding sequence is TGTGCCAGCAGTTTCCAGTCTGGAAACACCATATATTTT. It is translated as CASSFQSGNTIYF.

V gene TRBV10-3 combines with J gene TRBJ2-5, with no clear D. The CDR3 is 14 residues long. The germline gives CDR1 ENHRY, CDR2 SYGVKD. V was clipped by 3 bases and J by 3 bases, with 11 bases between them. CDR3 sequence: CAISDPGRKETQYF. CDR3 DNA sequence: TGTGCCATCAGTGACCCTGGACGGAAAGAGACCCAGTACTTC.

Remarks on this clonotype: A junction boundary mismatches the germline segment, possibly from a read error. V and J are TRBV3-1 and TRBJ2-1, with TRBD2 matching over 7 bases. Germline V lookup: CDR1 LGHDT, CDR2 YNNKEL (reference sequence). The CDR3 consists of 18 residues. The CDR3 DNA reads TGTGCCTGCAGCCGACGCTTCATCGGAGCGGGGCCTTGGAATGAGCAGTTCTTC. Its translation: CACSRRFIGAGPWNEQFF.

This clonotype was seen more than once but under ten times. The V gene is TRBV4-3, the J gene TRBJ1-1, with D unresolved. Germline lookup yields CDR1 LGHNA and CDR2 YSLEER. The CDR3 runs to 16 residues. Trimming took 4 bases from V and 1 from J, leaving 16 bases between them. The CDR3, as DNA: TGCGCCAGCAGCCGCGTATTAGGGCCGAGGAACACTGAAGCTTTCTTT. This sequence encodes CASSRVLGPRNTEAFF.

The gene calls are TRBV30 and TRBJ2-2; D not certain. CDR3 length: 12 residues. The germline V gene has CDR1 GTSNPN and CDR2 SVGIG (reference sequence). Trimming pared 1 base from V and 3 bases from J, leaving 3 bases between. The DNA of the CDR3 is TGTGCCTGGAGTGGGTACACCGGGGAGCTGTTTTTT. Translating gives CAWSGYTGELFF.